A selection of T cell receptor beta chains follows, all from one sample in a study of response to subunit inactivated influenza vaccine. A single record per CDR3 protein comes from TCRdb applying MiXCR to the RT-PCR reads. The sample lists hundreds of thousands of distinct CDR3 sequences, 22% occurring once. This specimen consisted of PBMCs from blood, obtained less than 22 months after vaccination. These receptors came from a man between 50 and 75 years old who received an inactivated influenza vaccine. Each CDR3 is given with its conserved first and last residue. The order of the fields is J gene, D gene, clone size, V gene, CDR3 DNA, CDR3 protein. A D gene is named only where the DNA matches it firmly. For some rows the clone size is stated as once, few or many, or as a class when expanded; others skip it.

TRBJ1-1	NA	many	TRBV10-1	TGCGCCAGCAGTGAACAGAACACTGAAGCTTTCTTT	CASSEQNTEAFF
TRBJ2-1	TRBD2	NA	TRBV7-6	TGTGCCAGCAGCTCCTCTCCCGGGACTAGCGTTTACAATGAGCAGTTCTTC	CASSSSPGTSVYNEQFF
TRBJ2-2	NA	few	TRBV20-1	TGCAGTGCACCAGGGCGGTTGAACACCGGGGAGCTGTTTTTT	CSAPGRLNTGELFF
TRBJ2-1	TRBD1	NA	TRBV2	TGTGCCAGCAGTGACGGACAGGGAGTATACAATGAGCAGTTCTTC	CASSDGQGVYNEQFF
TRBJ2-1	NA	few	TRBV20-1	TGCAGTGCTAGCCTACAGGTATACAATGAGCAGTTCTTC	CSASLQVYNEQFF
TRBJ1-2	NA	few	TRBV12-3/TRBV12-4	TGTGCCAGCAGGATACAGGGACCCTATGGCTACACCTTC	CASRIQGPYGYTF
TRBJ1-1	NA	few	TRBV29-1	TGCAGCGTAGGTGGGGAAACTGAAGCTTTCTTT	CSVGGETEAFF
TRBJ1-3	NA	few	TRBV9	TGTGCCAGCAGCGTTACAGGGTCCGAAAGAAACACCATATATTTT	CASSVTGSERNTIYF
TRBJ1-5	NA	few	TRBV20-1	TGCAGTGCCGCAACCACCTGGGTAGATCAGCCCCAGCATTTT	CSAATTWVDQPQHF
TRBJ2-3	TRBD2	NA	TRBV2	TGTGCCAGCAGTGAACCCCCGGGAGGTACGCAGTATTTT	CASSEPPGGTQYF
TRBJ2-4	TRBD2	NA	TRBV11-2	TGTGCCAGCAGCTCACCTCTGAGGCGGGGGGTGGCCAAAAACATTCAGTACTTC	CASSSPLRRGVAKNIQYF
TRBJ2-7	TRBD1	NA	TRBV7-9	TGTGCCAGCAGCCTATGGGACAGATCCTACGAGCAGTACTTC	CASSLWDRSYEQYF
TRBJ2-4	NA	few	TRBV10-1	TGCGCCAGCAGTGATGGGGGTTCAAACATTCAGTACTTC	CASSDGGSNIQYF
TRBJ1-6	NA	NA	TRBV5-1	TGCGCCAGCAGCTTCTCAGGGGCACCCGGATCACCCCTCCACTTT	CASSFSGAPGSPLHF
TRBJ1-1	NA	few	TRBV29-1	TGCAGCGTTGCCCCCGAGCGAGACACTGAAGCTTTCTTT	CSVAPERDTEAFF
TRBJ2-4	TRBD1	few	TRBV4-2	TGTGCCAGCAGCCAGGGGGACAGTAAAAACATTCAGTACTTC	CASSQGDSKNIQYF
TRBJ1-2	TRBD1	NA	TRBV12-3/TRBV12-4	TGTGCCAGCAGTACCGGGACAGGGGCCTATGGCTACACCTTC	CASSTGTGAYGYTF
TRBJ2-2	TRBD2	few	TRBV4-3	TGCGCCAGCAGCCCTCATTCGACTAGCGCCGGGGAGCTGTTTTTT	CASSPHSTSAGELFF
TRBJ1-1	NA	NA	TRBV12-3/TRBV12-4	TGTGCCAGCAGTCCGCGACAGGAAAACACTGAAGCTTTCTTT	CASSPRQENTEAFF
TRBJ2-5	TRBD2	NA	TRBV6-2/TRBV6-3	TGTGCCAGCAGTTACTCGCGGGAGGTAGAGACCCAGTACTTC	CASSYSREVETQYF
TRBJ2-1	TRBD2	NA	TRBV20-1	TGCAGTGCTAGACCCCCTCTCCTGGGGGAGGGCACGAATGAGCAGTTCTTC	CSARPPLLGEGTNEQFF
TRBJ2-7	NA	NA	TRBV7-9	TGTGCCAGCAGAAGACCCCGGGACTCCTACGAGCAGTACTTC	CASRRPRDSYEQYF
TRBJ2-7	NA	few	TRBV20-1	TGCAGTGCTAGAGAGTCAGGGGGGGGCTCCTACGAGCAGTACTTC	CSARESGGGSYEQYF
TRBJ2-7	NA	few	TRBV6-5	TGTGCCAGCGGGGTGGACTCCTACGAGCAGTACTTC	CASGVDSYEQYF
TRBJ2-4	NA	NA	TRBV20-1	TGCAGTGCCCCTTACCGGCTGGCACAGGCCAAAAACATTCAGTACTTC	CSAPYRLAQAKNIQYF
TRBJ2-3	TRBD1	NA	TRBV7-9	TGTGCCAGCAGCAAATACGACAGGGGGGGTCTGTATTTT	CASSKYDRGGLYF
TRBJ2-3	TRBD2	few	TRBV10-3	TGTGCCATCATGCGGGGGTTCATACAAGATACGCAGTATTTT	CAIMRGFIQDTQYF
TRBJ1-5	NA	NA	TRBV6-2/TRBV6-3	TGTGCCAGCAGTTACTCGGGCAACAATCAGCCCCAGCATTTT	CASSYSGNNQPQHF
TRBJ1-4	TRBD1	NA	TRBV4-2	TGTGCCAGAAGCCAAGGGACAGGGGTTCCTAATGAAAAACTGTTTTTT	CARSQGTGVPNEKLFF
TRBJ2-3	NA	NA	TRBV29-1	TGCAGCGGGGTCTTACCTAACACAGATACGCAGTATTTT	CSGVLPNTDTQYF
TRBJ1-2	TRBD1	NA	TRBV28	TGTGCCAGCAGTTTATTGGGACAGAGTTATTATGTGGGCTACACCTTC	CASSLLGQSYYVGYTF
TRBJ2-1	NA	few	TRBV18	TGTGCCAGCTCACCACCGGCACGGCTTGGTGAGCAGTTCTTC	CASSPPARLGEQFF
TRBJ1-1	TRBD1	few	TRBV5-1	TGCGCCAGCAGCTTGGACAGGGGGCGAACTTTCTTT	CASSLDRGRTFF
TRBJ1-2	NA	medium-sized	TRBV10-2	TGCGCCAGCAGTGAGACGACCATGCAATATGGCTACACCTTC	CASSETTMQYGYTF
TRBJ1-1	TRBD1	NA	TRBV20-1	TGCAGTGTCGCACAGGGGGCCGACACTGAAGCTTTCTTT	CSVAQGADTEAFF
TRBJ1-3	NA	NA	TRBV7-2	TGTGCCAGCAGCTTAGCTCCGGGAGCTGGTGGAAACACCATATATTTT	CASSLAPGAGGNTIYF
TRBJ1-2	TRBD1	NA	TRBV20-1	TGCAGTGCTAGAGGCCCAGGGGGCAGAGGGACGAACTATGGCTACACCTTC	CSARGPGGRGTNYGYTF
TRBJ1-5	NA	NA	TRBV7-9	TGTGCCAGCAGCTACACGGATCAGCCCCAGCATTTT	CASSYTDQPQHF
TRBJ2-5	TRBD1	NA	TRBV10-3	TGTGCCATCAAGGATACAGGGGTTGGGACCCAGTACTTC	CAIKDTGVGTQYF
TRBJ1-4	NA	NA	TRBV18	TGTGCCAGCTCACCACGGTCAGGAACTAATGAAAAACTGTTTTTT	CASSPRSGTNEKLFF
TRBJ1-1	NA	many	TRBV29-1	TGCAGCGTTGAAGAACCGGGGGGGACTGAAGCTTTCTTT	CSVEEPGGTEAFF